Included here is one TCR beta chain sequence, with context. The data derive from a study of T cell changes during pregnancy in multiple sclerosis. Sequencing used immunoSEQ multiplex PCR; TCRdb keeps in-frame clones, though not all of them. The sample yields under 25,000 clones, roughly 90% seen once. This CDR3 has 13 amino acids. Germline V gene data show CDR1 as SGHAT and CDR2 as FQNNGV. V was clipped by 1 base and J by 6 bases, with 9 bases between them. The sample in question was CD8+ T cells from peripheral blood mononuclear cells, obtained after pregnancy. V usage is TRBV11-2 and J usage is TRBJ2-5; no definite D call. The sequence came from a female donor with multiple sclerosis, enrolled in a pregnancy study. In nucleotides, the CDR3 is TGTGCCAGCAGCTTAGTCGTATTCCAGACCCAGTACTTC. Translation: CASSLVVFQTQYF.